What follows are 20 T cell receptor beta chains derived from one specimen sequenced in a study of blood T cell repertoires in COVID-19. Generated by immunoSEQ multiplex PCR, the TCRdb table keeps only in-frame clones and is missing some. The data hold some 70,000 clones, with roughly 83% observed a single time. The sequencing input was peripheral blood. These receptors all come from a man of 80 years or more with acute or convalescent COVID-19.

The V and J genes are TRBV4-3 and TRBJ1-2; D may be TRBD1 (5 bases). The CDR3 is 15 residues long. Germline V CDR1 and CDR2: LGHNA, YSLEER. V was cut by 0 bases and J by 4 bases, with 12 bases left in between. CDR3 DNA: TGCGCCAGCAGCCAAGACCCGACAGCGGGCTATGGCTACACCTTC. Encoded protein: CASSQDPTAGYGYTF.

The rearrangement uses TRBV6-2 or TRBV6-3 and TRBJ2-7; D is ambiguous. The CDR3 has 13 residues. Trimming removed 3 bases at V and 1 base at J, with 7 bases between. Germline lookup yields CDR1 MNHEY and CDR2 SVGEGT. CDR3 residues: CASSYLTSYEQYF. DNA of the CDR3: TGTGCCAGCAGTTATTTAACTTCCTACGAGCAGTACTTC.

The V call is TRBV19, the J call TRBJ1-6, with D perhaps matching TRBD1 (5 bases). CDR1 and CDR2 (germline): LNHDA, SQIVND (reference sequence). The ends were cut back, 7 bases at V and 7 bases at J, with 11 bases in the middle. The CDR3 runs to 13 residues. The CDR3 DNA follows: TGTGCCAGTAAGACCGGGGGGAATTCACCCCTCCACTTT. This gives the protein CASKTGGNSPLHF.

This chain connects TRBV18 to TRBJ1-3; 10 positions agree with TRBD1. In germline, CDR1 is KGHSH, CDR2 LQKENI. J gave up 10 bases and V 3 bases, and 6 bases lay outside the gene matches. The CDR3 runs 14 residues. The CDR3 spells CASSPGQGIGTIYF. CDR3 DNA sequence: TGTGCCAGCTCACCGGGACAGGGGATTGGGACCATATATTTT.

CDR3 nucleotide sequence: TGTGCCAGTAGTGGAGAAGAAGGACTAGCGGGAGCCCACAATGAGCAGTTCTTC. Translating it yields CASSGEEGLAGAHNEQFF. V and J are TRBV19 and TRBJ2-1, with TRBD2 matching 13 bases. CDR1 is LNHDA, CDR2 SQIVND, per germline (reference sequence). Unmatched junction bases numbered 12, after V lost 5 bases and J lost 5 bases. The CDR3 consists of 18 residues.

The genes are TRBV24-1 and TRBJ1-2; TRBD1 matches 9 bases. The V gene's germline CDR1 is KGHDR and CDR2 SFDVKD. CDR3 size: 15 residues. Unmatched junction bases numbered 9, after V lost 4 bases and J lost 7 bases. CDR3 residues: CATSEPGTGIRGYTF. The CDR3 region has the DNA TGTGCCACCAGTGAACCCGGGACAGGGATACGTGGCTACACCTTC.

V and J are TRBV5-6 and TRBJ2-7, with D maybe TRBD1 (8 bases). Germline CDR1 is SGHDT and CDR2 is YYEEEE. This CDR3 is built from 16 residues. V shed 5 bases and J shed 3 bases, with 21 bases lying between them. CDR3 DNA sequence: TGTGCCAGCAGTCACACAGGGGGAGGGTACTTCTACGAGCAGTACTTC. Translation: CASSHTGGGYFYEQYF.

The chain couples TRBV2 to TRBJ2-1; 12 bases map to TRBD2. The CDR3 loop spans 16 amino acids. CDR1 is SNHLY and CDR2 is FYNNEI in the germline V gene. The V segment lost 4 bases and the J segment 10 bases; nucleotides outside the gene matches: 11. CDR3 nucleotides: TGTGCCAGCAGTGCCGGGGTGCTAGCGGGGGGGCAGGAGCAGTTCTTC. Protein product: CASSAGVLAGGQEQFF. The entire variable domain, with the rest obtained from reference TRBV2 and TRBJ2-1, is as follows: EPEVTQTPSHQVTQMGQEVILRCVPISNHLYFYWYRQILGQKVEFLVSFYNNEISEKSEIFDDQFSVERPDGSNFTLKIRSTKLEDSAMYFCASSAGVLAGGQEQFFGPGTRLTVL.

This chain links TRBV5-8 with TRBJ1-3, with D perhaps matching TRBD1 (5 bases). Trimming removed 5 bases at V and 3 bases at J, with 18 bases between. CDR3 length equals 16 residues. CDR1 is SGHTS, CDR2 YDEGEE, per germline. CDR3 region: CASSRRGRGNGNTIYF. The CDR3 DNA sequence: TGTGCCAGCAGTCGCCGCGGGAGGGGCAATGGAAACACCATATATTTT.

The chain uses TRBV11-2 and TRBJ2-1; 11 bases are shared with TRBD2. V lost 0 bases and J lost 12; bases outside the gene matches: 10. The CDR3 is 16 amino acids. Germline V gene data show CDR1 as SGHAT and CDR2 as FQNNGV. The CDR3 nucleotides read TGTGCCAGCAGCTTAGATCTAGCGGGGGGACAGAATACGCAGTTCTTC. Translating gives CASSLDLAGGQNTQFF.

CDR3 DNA: TGCGCCAGCAGCACAGGGGTGGCCTACAATGAGCAGTTCTTC. Its protein is CASSTGVAYNEQFF. This chain connects TRBV5-1 to TRBJ2-1, with TRBD1 matching over 7 bases. The CDR3 extends over 14 amino acids. V dropped 4 bases and J dropped 2; count of bases not matched to a gene: 3. Germline V gene sequence: CDR1 SGHRS, CDR2 YFSETQ.

The gene calls are TRBV7-9 and TRBJ1-2; TRBD1 aligns across 10 bases. This CDR3 has 16 residues. The germline gives CDR1 SEHNR, CDR2 FQNEAQ (reference sequence). Unmatched junction bases numbered 15, after V lost 4 bases and J lost 10 bases. This CDR3 reads CASSSTGRDRGWPYTF. Here the CDR3 DNA reads TGTGCCAGCAGCTCCACAGGGCGGGACAGGGGATGGCCCTACACCTTC.

The chain recombines TRBV5-1 with TRBJ1-2; D remains ambiguous. The CDR3 contains 16 residues. CDR1 and CDR2 from the germline V gene are SGHRS and YFSETQ. V was cut by 6 bases and J by 8 bases, with 26 bases left in between. CDR3 coding DNA: TGCGCCAGCACCCCGGGCGGGCCGGGAGGCGAAAGAGGCTACACCTTC. Encoded protein: CASTPGGPGGERGYTF.

The chain links TRBV3-1 (or the pseudogene TRBV3-2) to TRBJ2-3, with D possibly matching TRBD2 (6 bases). With 4 bases removed from V and 3 bases from J, the gap between germline ends came to 14 bases. CDR3 length: 15 amino acids. CDR1 is LGHDT and CDR2 is YNNKEL in the germline V gene (reference sequence). CDR3 sequence (DNA): TGTGCCAGCAGCCTCGGACTACCGGGGACAGATACGCAGTATTTT. Translating gives CASSLGLPGTDTQYF.

The CDR3 nucleotides read TGTGCCAGAGGACAGGGGAAGGGAGCTTTCTTT. Protein: CARGQGKGAFF. The chain is built from TRBV6-4 and TRBJ1-1, with 9 bases aligning to TRBD1. Germline CDR1 and CDR2: MRHNA and SNTAGT. V was pared by 9 bases and J by 10 bases, with 6 bases of the junction left unmatched. The CDR3 consists of 11 residues.

This chain links TRBV7-2 with TRBJ2-7; D gene uncertain. Trimming stripped 5 bases from V and 2 bases from J, with 13 bases between. The CDR3 length is 14 residues. Per germline, CDR1 SGHTA and CDR2 FQGNSA. As DNA, the CDR3 is TGTGCCAGCAGCCCATGGTCAGATACCTACGAGCAGTACTTC. Translation gives CASSPWSDTYEQYF.

The V call is TRBV5-8, the J call TRBJ1-3; TRBD1 might be the D (6 bases). CDR1 and CDR2 from the germline V gene are SGHTS and YDEGEE. The CDR3 is made up of 16 amino acids. The V gene lost 4 bases and the J gene lost 3 bases, with 17 bases spanning the gap. Written as DNA, the CDR3 is TGTGCCAGCAGCCACCGCCGGGGGGCAAATGGAAACACCATATATTTT. Its translation: CASSHRRGANGNTIYF.

This rearrangement joins TRBV6-2 or TRBV6-3 to TRBJ1-2; 10 nucleotides match TRBD1. In germline, CDR1 is MNHEY, CDR2 SVGEGT. Trimming at V came to 5 bases and at J to 6 bases, leaving 3 bases not matched to a gene. The CDR3 spans 13 residues. The CDR3 reads CASSRGTGDGYTF. CDR3 DNA: TGTGCCAGCAGTCGCGGGACAGGGGATGGCTACACCTTC.

V gene TRBV9 combines with J gene TRBJ2-7; a possible D gene is TRBD1 (5 bases). The CDR3 runs to 12 residues. V was trimmed by 9 bases and J by 5 bases, leaving 15 bases between them. CDR1 is SGDLS and CDR2 is YYNGEE in the germline V gene. CDR3 sequence reads: CATRAQCHEQYF. Here the CDR3 DNA reads TGTGCCACCAGGGCCCAATGCCACGAGCAGTACTTC.

The rearrangement joins TRBV18 to TRBJ1-2; 7 nucleotides match TRBD1. The germline CDR1 and CDR2 sequences are KGHSH and LQKENI. V lost 2 bases to trimming and J lost 3 bases; unmatched junction nucleotides: 3. CDR3 length equals 14 residues. The CDR3 reads CASSPGDSHYGYTF. In DNA form, the CDR3 reads TGTGCCAGCTCACCAGGGGACAGCCACTATGGCTACACCTTC.